This entry lists 25 T cell receptor beta chains sequenced from one sample in a study of blood T cells in healthy people across ages. The second PCR ran about 6 to 11 cycles with a sample-barcoded 5' primer and J-beta primers. TCRdb analysed the 5' RACE reads with MiXCR anew, one entry per CDR3 protein. There are some 860,000 distinct CDR3 sequences in the sample; roughly three fifths occur only once, and around 24% lies in the top ten. The sequencing input was blood. Source of these receptors: a man aged 35-49 years in good health.

This sequence joins TRBV5-5 and TRBJ2-3; no reliable D call. V shed 4 bases and J shed 6 bases, with 18 bases lying between them. The CDR3 totals 15 residues. Germline assignment: CDR1 SGHKS and CDR2 YYEKEE (reference sequence). The CDR3 sequence is CASSPRKEPQDTQYF. For the CDR3, the DNA is TGTGCCAGCAGCCCTCGTAAGGAGCCCCAGGATACGCAGTATTTT.

This chain uses TRBV9 with TRBJ1-2; D gene ambiguous. Germline CDR1 is SGDLS and CDR2 is YYNGEE. V lost 4 bases and J 6 bases, leaving 13 bases between the germline ends. The length of the CDR3 is 13 residues. The CDR3 sequence is CASSPGVGDGYTF. The CDR3 DNA sequence: TGTGCCAGCAGCCCAGGAGTCGGTGATGGCTACACCTTC.

The chain carries TRBV29-1 and TRBJ2-1, with D perhaps TRBD1 (6 bases). Deletions cut 3 bases from V and 2 bases from J, with 11 bases between. CDR1 is SQVTM, CDR2 ANQGSEA, per germline. The CDR3 spans 14 residues. Here the CDR3 reads CSVEGAGAYNEQFF. For the CDR3, the DNA is TGCAGCGTTGAGGGGGCAGGGGCCTACAATGAGCAGTTCTTC.

A few counts support this clonotype. This chain links TRBV2 with TRBJ2-5, with D maybe TRBD1 (6 bases). CDR3 length: 14 amino acids. The ends were cut back, 2 bases at V and 5 bases at J, with 12 bases in the middle. Germline loops: CDR1 SNHLY, CDR2 FYNNEI. CDR3 in DNA: TGTGCCAGCAGTGAACTGTACAGGGCCGAGACCCAGTACTTC. This codes for CASSELYRAETQYF.

The chain combines TRBV20-1 with TRBJ1-2; D not certain. Trimming shortened V by 2 bases and J by 7 bases, and 8 bases separated the two germline ends. Looked up from germline, CDR1 is DFQATT and CDR2 is SNEGSKA (reference sequence). There are 11 residues in the CDR3. In DNA form, the CDR3 reads TGCAGTGCTAGATTCGGCTCTGGCTACACCTTC. It specifies CSARFGSGYTF.

This rearrangement joins TRBV28 to TRBJ2-5; maybe TRBD2 (8 bases). Germline CDR1 reads MDHEN; CDR2 reads SYDVKM. Trimming left V 7 bases short and J 4 bases short, with 16 bases between. The CDR3 is made up of 14 amino acids. CDR3 in DNA: TGTGCCAGCACCACGGGAGGGGGCAGAGAGACCCAGTACTTC. This codes for CASTTGGGRETQYF.

The V gene is TRBV7-2, the J gene TRBJ2-3; TRBD2 aligns across 8 bases. The CDR3 consists of 15 residues. CDR1 and CDR2 (germline): SGHTA, FQGNSA. V was pared by 1 base and J by 4 bases, with 4 bases of the junction left unmatched. The CDR3 protein is CASSLESGSSDTQYF. As DNA, the CDR3 is TGTGCCAGCAGCTTAGAGAGCGGGAGTTCAGATACGCAGTATTTT.

The chain recombines TRBV7-2 with TRBJ2-1, with a possible D match to TRBD1 (6 bases). CDR3 length equals 16 residues. Trimming cost V 5 bases and J 9 bases, with 23 bases left between them. CDR1 and CDR2 (germline): SGHTA, FQGNSA. As DNA, the CDR3 is TGTGCCAGCAGCCAAAGACGGACAGATACGGGCGGTGAGCAGTTCTTC. Translation: CASSQRRTDTGGEQFF.

This chain joins TRBV4-2 and TRBJ1-5; D remains ambiguous. Trimming removed 1 base from V and 3 bases from J, with 10 bases in between. CDR3 length: 15 residues. CDR1 and CDR2 from the germline V gene are LGHNA and YNFKEQ. The CDR3 loop is CASSQVATDNQPQHF. Written as DNA, the CDR3 is TGTGCCAGCAGCCAAGTCGCAACAGACAATCAGCCCCAGCATTTT.

The chain combines TRBV20-1 with TRBJ1-6; D gene unclear. Germline V CDR1 and CDR2: DFQATT, SNEGSKA (reference sequence). Trimming took 5 bases from V and 4 from J, leaving 9 bases between them. The CDR3 contains 13 residues. The CDR3 coding sequence is TGCAGTGCTGCGACCTCTTATAATTCACCCCTCCACTTT. Protein: CSAATSYNSPLHF.

The chain links TRBV10-3 to TRBJ1-5; tentative D call: TRBD1 (5 bases). Germline CDR1 reads ENHRY; CDR2 reads SYGVKD. This CDR3 contains 14 residues. The ends were cut back, 8 bases at V and 3 bases at J, with 14 bases in the middle. The DNA of the CDR3 is TGTGCCATCTCGGGGACGGGGGACAATCAGCCCCAGCATTTT. It encodes CAISGTGDNQPQHF.

The chain recombines TRBV13 with TRBJ1-6; D is ambiguous. Germline V gene data show CDR1 as PRHDT and CDR2 as FYEKMQ (reference sequence). V was clipped by 8 bases and J by 7 bases, with 21 bases between them. This CDR3 spans 16 amino acids. CDR3 DNA: TGTGCCAGCGCCGACGGCATCCAAATTGGGAATTCACCCCTCCACTTT. It codes for CASADGIQIGNSPLHF. Full variable domain (outside the CDR3, taken from reference TRBV13 and TRBJ1-6): AAGVIQSPRHLIKEKRETATLKCYPIPRHDTVYWYQQGPGQDPQFLISFYEKMQSDKGSIPDRFSAQQFSDYHSELNMSSLELGDSALYFCASADGIQIGNSPLHFGNGTRLTVT.

The V and J genes are TRBV28 and TRBJ2-5; D tentatively reads TRBD1 or TRBD2 (6 bases each). Trimming removed 1 base at V and 3 bases at J, with 15 bases between. CDR3 length: 16 amino acids. CDR1 is MDHEN, CDR2 SYDVKM, per germline. This CDR3 is CASSLYPGAVEETQYF. CDR3 DNA: TGTGCCAGCAGTTTATATCCGGGGGCGGTAGAAGAGACCCAGTACTTC.

The genes are TRBV2 and TRBJ2-1; 7 nucleotides line up with TRBD2. The V gene end was trimmed by 4 bases and the J gene end by 6 bases; junction bases not matched to a gene: 9. Germline V gene lookup returns CDR1 SNHLY and CDR2 FYNNEI. The CDR3 length is 15 residues. The CDR3 coding sequence is TGTGCCAGCAGTGGCGGCCGAGCGGGGCTCAATGAGCAGTTCTTC. It codes for CASSGGRAGLNEQFF.

The chain employs TRBV18 and TRBJ1-5, with D tentatively TRBD1 (5 bases). CDR1 is KGHSH, CDR2 LQKENI, per germline. The length of the CDR3 is 15 residues. V lost 2 bases and J 2 bases, leaving 10 bases between the germline ends. In DNA, the CDR3 is TGTGCCAGCTCACCAGTGGGGGTTGGCAATCAGCCCCAGCATTTT. This translates into CASSPVGVGNQPQHF.

This clonotype is a singleton in its sample. This rearrangement joins TRBV6-5 to TRBJ1-6; 7 bases are shared with TRBD1. The ends lost 2 bases at V and 10 bases at J; junction bases unmatched: 2. Germline V gene lookup returns CDR1 MNHEY and CDR2 SVGAGI. The CDR3 loop spans 13 amino acids. In DNA form, the CDR3 reads TGTGCCAGCAGTTACAGGGGGCAATCACCCCTCCACTTT. It specifies CASSYRGQSPLHF.

With regard to this clonotype: An end of the junction does not agree with germline; a read error may underlie this. The genes are TRBV5-1 and TRBJ1-1; D is unclear. The CDR3 has 12 amino acids. Germline CDR1 and CDR2: SGHRS and YFSETQ. This CDR3 is CASSLINTEAFF. For the CDR3, the DNA is TGTGCCAGCAGTTTAATAAACACTGAAGCTTTCTTT.

The rearrangement uses TRBV28 and TRBJ2-5; D is undetermined. V was shortened by 2 bases and J by 0 bases, with 16 bases between the two germline ends. Germline V lookup: CDR1 MDHEN, CDR2 SYDVKM. This CDR3 has 17 amino acids. CDR3 sequence: CASSLRTASRYQETQYF. The CDR3 DNA is TGTGCCAGCAGTTTACGAACAGCCAGCCGGTACCAAGAGACCCAGTACTTC.

The rearrangement links TRBV7-6 to TRBJ2-7, with D possibly being TRBD2 (5 bases). Germline values: CDR1 SGHVS, CDR2 FNYEAQ. Trimming removed 5 bases from V and 3 bases from J, with 14 bases in between. The CDR3 extends over 14 amino acids. For the CDR3, the DNA is TGTGCCAGCAGCCCCAAGACGGGAAACTACGAGCAGTACTTC. Protein sequence: CASSPKTGNYEQYF.

The chain couples TRBV27 to TRBJ2-1; D gene ambiguous. Germline CDR1 MNHEY, CDR2 SMNVEV (reference sequence). Trimming pared 4 bases from V and 8 bases from J, leaving 6 bases between. The CDR3 is 11 amino acids. CDR3 loop: CASSSMHEQFF. The CDR3 region has the DNA TGTGCCAGCAGTTCCATGCATGAGCAGTTCTTC.

This sequence joins TRBV20-1 and TRBJ2-7, with D maybe TRBD2 (6 bases). Deletions cut 3 bases from V and 6 bases from J, with 9 bases between. CDR3 length: 11 residues. Germline V CDR1 and CDR2: DFQATT, SNEGSKA (reference sequence). The DNA for the CDR3 is TGCAGTGCTAGTCAGGGAGGCGAGCAGTACTTC. It encodes CSASQGGEQYF.

This chain uses TRBV7-6 with TRBJ1-6; no firm D call. This CDR3 is 12 amino acids long. The V gene lost 6 bases and the J gene lost 8 bases, with 8 bases spanning the gap. Per germline, CDR1 SGHVS and CDR2 FNYEAQ. The CDR3 DNA reads TGTGCCAGCAGTAGTAGCGATTCACCCCTCCACTTT. It yields the protein CASSSSDSPLHF. Combining the CDR3 with reference TRBV7-6 and TRBJ1-6 gives the whole variable domain GAGVSQSPRYKVTKRGQDVALRCDPISGHVSLYWYRQALGQGPEFLTYFNYEAQQDKSGLPNDRFSAERPEGSISTLTIQRTEQRDSAMYRCASSSSDSPLHFGNGTRLTVT.

The gene calls are TRBV5-6 and TRBJ1-2; TRBD1 might be the D (5 bases). The CDR3 has 14 residues. Germline values: CDR1 SGHDT, CDR2 YYEEEE. With 5 bases removed from V and 5 bases from J, the gap between germline ends came to 16 bases. CDR3 amino acids: CASRFRRQPYGYTF. The DNA of the CDR3 is TGTGCCAGCAGGTTTAGGAGACAGCCGTATGGCTACACCTTC. Combining the CDR3 with reference TRBV5-6 and TRBJ1-2 gives the whole variable domain DAGVTQSPTHLIKTRGQQVTLRCSPKSGHDTVSWYQQALGQGPQFIFQYYEEEERQRGNFPDRFSGHQFPNYSSELNVNALLLGDSALYLCASRFRRQPYGYTFGSGTRLTVV.

The rearrangement links TRBV7-2 to TRBJ2-1, with 7 bases that match TRBD1. The germline CDR1 and CDR2 sequences are SGHTA and FQGNSA. The V and J ends lost 5 bases and 3 bases, in that order; junction bases with no gene match: 7. This CDR3 is 15 amino acids long. Written as DNA, the CDR3 is TGTGCCAGCAGCCCTCCGGGACAGCGCTACAATGAGCAGTTCTTC. Translating gives CASSPPGQRYNEQFF.

The chain recombines TRBV7-9 with TRBJ1-1; D is unclear. This CDR3 comprises 9 residues. The V gene's germline CDR1 is SEHNR and CDR2 FQNEAQ (reference sequence). V shed 10 bases and J shed 2 bases, with 2 bases lying between them. Written as DNA, the CDR3 is TGTGCCACTAACACTGAAGCTTTCTTT. It translates to CATNTEAFF. The full variable domain, in which reference TRBV7-9 and TRBJ1-1 provide the parts outside the CDR3, is DTGVSQNPRHKITKRGQNVTFRCDPISEHNRLYWYRQTLGQGPEFLTYFQNEAQLEKSRLLSDRFSAERPKGSFSTLEIQRTEQGDSAMYLCATNTEAFFGQGTRLTVV.